A selection of T cell receptor beta chains follows, all from one sample in a study of T-cell reconstitution after alpha-beta-depleted transplantation in children. One entry per CDR3 protein results from TCRdb running MiXCR on the PCR reads. The table shows approximately 400,000 distinct CDR3 sequences, with about 17% occurring only once. The sample was PBMCs, mostly from graft donor cells, taken 360 days after TCRalphabeta/CD19-depleted stem cell transplant. Receptor source: a boy younger than two who had a stem cell transplant for Wiskott-Aldrich syndrome, so the T cells may come from the graft donor. The CDR3 runs from the conserved cysteine through the conserved F or W. D genes are given only for firm matches. Clone sizes are given selectively: once, few, many, or a class where the clone is expanded.

few	TRBV5-4	TRBJ1-2	-	TGTGCCAGCAGCTTTGGTCGCGCGGGACGGGACTATGGCTACACCTTC	CASSFGRAGRDYGYTF
-	TRBV19	TRBJ2-1	-	TGTGCCAGTAGTATTGGATTAGCAGTCTACAATGAGCAGTTCTTC	CASSIGLAVYNEQFF
-	TRBV27	TRBJ1-6	-	TGTGCCAGCAGTAGACACCACTATAATTCACCCCTCCACTTT	CASSRHHYNSPLHF
-	TRBV5-1	TRBJ2-3	TRBD1	TGCGCCAGCAGCTCCGGGACAGGGGGACAAGATACGCAGTATTTT	CASSSGTGGQDTQYF
-	TRBV20-1	TRBJ2-1	-	TGCAGTGCTAGAGAGGACAGTAGACAGTACAATGAGCAGTTCTTC	CSAREDSRQYNEQFF
-	TRBV20-1	TRBJ2-7	-	TGCAGTGCTAGGGAGCGGGTCTCCTACGAGCAGTACTTC	CSARERVSYEQYF
few	TRBV2	TRBJ2-1	TRBD2	TGTGCCAGCAAGGGACTAGTACCTAGCTCCTACAATGAGCAGTTCTTC	CASKGLVPSSYNEQFF
few	TRBV4-1	TRBJ1-4	-	TGCGCCAGCAGCCAAGCCAACCTACAGGAAAGGGATGAAAAACTGTTTTTT	CASSQANLQERDEKLFF
few	TRBV6-1	TRBJ2-1	TRBD2	TGTGCCAGCAGCTTGGGACTAGCGGGAGACTACAATGAGCAGTTCTTC	CASSLGLAGDYNEQFF
-	TRBV4-1	TRBJ2-7	TRBD1	TGCGCCAGCAGCCTAACCCCAGGGGGCAGGGAGCAGTACTTC	CASSLTPGGREQYF
-	TRBV6-2/TRBV6-3	TRBJ2-7	-	TGTGCCAGCAGTCATTTAAGGGAGCAGTACTTC	CASSHLREQYF
few	TRBV10-3	TRBJ2-7	TRBD2	TGTGCCATCAGGCAAGCGGGAGGAAACGAGCAGTACTTC	CAIRQAGGNEQYF
-	TRBV11-2	TRBJ2-6	-	TGTGCCAGCAGCTTAGATGCGGGGTACGGGGCCAACGTCCTGACTTTC	CASSLDAGYGANVLTF
-	TRBV29-1	TRBJ2-3	-	TGCAGCGTGGGGGGCGCACTCACAGATACGCAGTATTTT	CSVGGALTDTQYF
-	TRBV5-1	TRBJ2-7	-	TGCGCCAGCAGCTTGATGGTGCGGACAGTCGGATCCTACGAGCAGTACTTC	CASSLMVRTVGSYEQYF
-	TRBV7-2	TRBJ2-4	-	TGTGCCAGCAGCCCCCGGGAAGGCTCGAAAGCCAAAAACATTCAGTACTTC	CASSPREGSKAKNIQYF
-	TRBV7-6	TRBJ2-5	-	TGTGCCAGCAGCCCCTACAAGAAGCGGGAGACCCAGTACTTC	CASSPYKKRETQYF
-	TRBV6-2/TRBV6-3	TRBJ2-1	-	TGTGCCAGCAGCTCAAGGTCCAGGCGCTCCTACAATGAGCAGTTCTTC	CASSSRSRRSYNEQFF
-	TRBV9	TRBJ2-3	-	TGTGCCAGCAGCGTAGATCCGGACACAGATACGCAGTATTTT	CASSVDPDTDTQYF
few	TRBV5-1	TRBJ2-7	-	TGCGCCAGCAGCCCGGGATTACCCCCTTCCTACGAGCAGTACTTC	CASSPGLPPSYEQYF
-	TRBV5-1	TRBJ2-7	TRBD2	TGCGCCAGCAAGAGAGATGTAGCGGGAGCGCACTACGAGCAGTACTTC	CASKRDVAGAHYEQYF
few	TRBV6-1	TRBJ2-7	TRBD2	TGTGCCAGCAGTGGGTTGGGACTAGCGGGATCCTACGAGCAGTACTTC	CASSGLGLAGSYEQYF
-	TRBV11-2	TRBJ2-7	TRBD2	TGTGCCAGCAGCCCCAGTAGCGGGAGGGCCTCCCTATACGACGAGCAGTACTTC	CASSPSSGRASLYDEQYF
-	TRBV7-2	TRBJ2-1	-	TGTGCCAGCAGCCGGGGATACTACAATGAGCAGTTCTTC	CASSRGYYNEQFF
few	TRBV2	TRBJ1-6	TRBD1	TGTGCCAGCAGTACCCATGGACAGGAAAATTCACCCCTCCACTTT	CASSTHGQENSPLHF
-	TRBV2	TRBJ2-1	-	TGTGCCAGCAGTGACAGGCGAGTGTCCTACAATGAGCAGTTCTTC	CASSDRRVSYNEQFF